The 6 T cell receptor beta chains given below trace back to one sample, sequenced in a study of cytomegalovirus exposure and HLA in healthy donors. Researchers ran the PCR with 60 Vbeta and 13 Jbeta primers. The method was immunoSEQ multiplex PCR; TCRdb's version includes in-frame clones alone and lacks a portion of them. The repertoire holds approximately 190,000 clones, 80% to 90% seen once, with more than 1.5% in the top ten. The sequenced sample consisted of PBMCs. These receptors were obtained from a man aged 35 to 55 in good health and CMV-seropositive.

This clone was counted once. The J gene is TRBJ2-1, the V gene TRBV5-1; tentative D call: TRBD2 (5 bases). The CDR3 contains 16 residues. Germline V gives CDR1 SGHRS, CDR2 YFSETQ. Trimming took 4 bases from V and 0 from J, leaving 14 bases between them. In nucleotides, the CDR3 is TGCGCCAGCAGCCTGGACGGGGTGAGCTCCTACAATGAGCAGTTCTTC. Its translation: CASSLDGVSSYNEQFF. The variable domain in full, with the rest retrieved from reference TRBV5-1 and TRBJ2-1, is KAGVTQTPRYLIKTRGQQVTLSCSPISGHRSVSWYQQTPGQGLQFLFEYFSETQRNKGNFPGRFSGRQFSNSRSEMNVSTLELGDSALYLCASSLDGVSSYNEQFFGPGTRLTVL.

V gene TRBV27 combines with J gene TRBJ2-1, with 7 bases aligning to TRBD2. The germline V gene encodes CDR1 MNHEY and CDR2 SMNVEV (reference sequence). CDR3 length: 17 amino acids. V shed 3 bases and J 2 bases; nucleotides not matched to a gene: 10. CDR3 sequence reads: CASSFPPGRPPYNEQFF. The CDR3 DNA reads TGTGCCAGCAGTTTTCCCCCCGGGAGGCCCCCCTACAATGAGCAGTTCTTC.

The chain has TRBV5-6 and TRBJ2-1; D not certain. Germline loops: CDR1 SGHDT, CDR2 YYEEEE. The CDR3 has 12 residues. The V end lost 4 bases, the J end lost 11 bases, and 13 bases lay between the germline ends. The CDR3 protein is CASSQLTKKQFF. Here the CDR3 DNA reads TGTGCCAGCAGCCAGTTAACGAAAAAGCAGTTCTTC.

The rearrangement joins TRBV6-5 to TRBJ2-2; D uncertain. This CDR3 comprises 12 residues. The germline V and J ends were trimmed by 6 bases and 7 bases, with 9 bases remaining between them. Germline lookup yields CDR1 MNHEY and CDR2 SVGAGI. This CDR3 is CASRRDIGELFF. CDR3 nucleotide sequence: TGTGCCAGCAGACGCGATATCGGGGAGCTGTTTTTT.

The V gene is TRBV19, the J gene TRBJ2-1; 10 bases are a match to TRBD1. Losses at the gene ends were 2 bases for V and 2 bases for J; bases not matched to a gene: 3. The CDR3 extends over 16 amino acids. Germline V gene lookup returns CDR1 LNHDA and CDR2 SQIVND (reference sequence). The CDR3 coding sequence is TGTGCCAGTAGTATATTGGGACAGGGGCCCTACAATGAGCAGTTCTTC. It encodes CASSILGQGPYNEQFF.

This CDR3 reads CASSPMRASGSTDTQYF. The CDR3 DNA sequence: TGTGCCAGCAGCCCAATGAGGGCTAGCGGAAGCACAGATACGCAGTATTTT. The chain couples TRBV5-6 to TRBJ2-3, with TRBD2 matching 7 bases. The CDR3 runs to 17 residues. Trimming removed 4 bases from V and 0 bases from J; junction bases left unmatched: 11. The germline gives CDR1 SGHDT, CDR2 YYEEEE.